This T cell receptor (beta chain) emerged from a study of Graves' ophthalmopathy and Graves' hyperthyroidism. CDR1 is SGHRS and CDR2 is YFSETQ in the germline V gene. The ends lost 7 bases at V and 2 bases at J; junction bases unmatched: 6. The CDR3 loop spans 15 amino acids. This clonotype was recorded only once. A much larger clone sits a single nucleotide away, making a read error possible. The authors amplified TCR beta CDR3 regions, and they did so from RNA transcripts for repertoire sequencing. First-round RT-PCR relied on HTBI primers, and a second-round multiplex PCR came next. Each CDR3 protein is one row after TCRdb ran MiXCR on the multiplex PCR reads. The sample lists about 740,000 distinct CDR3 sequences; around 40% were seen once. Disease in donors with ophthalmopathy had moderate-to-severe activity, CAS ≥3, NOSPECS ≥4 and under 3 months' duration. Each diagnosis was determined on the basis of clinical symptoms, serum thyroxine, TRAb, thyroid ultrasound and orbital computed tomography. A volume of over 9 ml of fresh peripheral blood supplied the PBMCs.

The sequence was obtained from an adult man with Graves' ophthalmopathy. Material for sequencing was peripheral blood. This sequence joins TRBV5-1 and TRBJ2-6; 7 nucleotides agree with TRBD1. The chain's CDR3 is CASGMTGPGANVLTF. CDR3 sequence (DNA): TGCGCCAGCGGCATGACAGGGCCTGGGGCCAACGTCCTGACTTTC.